The clone carrying this T cell receptor (beta chain) was found once. Its matching antigen is unknown. The source of the sample is a study of vaccination effects on CD4 cells after COVID-19. Pools of viral peptides were used by the ViraFEST assay to expand antigen-specific CD4+ T cells ahead of sequencing. Culturing for approximately 10 days preceded CD4+ T cell isolation. Each participant was given two doses of one vaccine (BNT162b2 or mRNA-1273). None of the vaccinated had previously contracted SARS-CoV-2, and their nucleocapsid antibodies tested negative. The germline gives CDR1 MNHEY, CDR2 SVGAGI. Trimming shortened V by 6 bases and J by 8 bases, and 10 bases separated the two germline ends. The CDR3 totals 11 residues. Method: immunoSEQ multiplex PCR; TCRdb's copy keeps in-frame clones and lacks some. The sample holds some 50,000 clones; under 85% are singletons and the top ten take about 15%. General observations from the study: Convalescent patients were scarce, and early post-infection timepoints were absent. Infection-derived and vaccine-derived clones contracted markedly late after vaccination.

The chain has TRBV6-5 and TRBJ1-1; D remains ambiguous. The receptor comes from a human donor who received a COVID-19 vaccine. Sequencing was performed on CD4+ T cells from PBMCs cultured with HCoV-OC43 spike peptides, taken after COVID-19 vaccination. The subset here: HCoV-OC43 spike overlapping peptide pool stimulation. The CDR3: CASSSLEEAFF. CDR3 sequence (DNA): TGTGCCAGCAGCTCCCTAGAAGAAGCTTTCTTT.